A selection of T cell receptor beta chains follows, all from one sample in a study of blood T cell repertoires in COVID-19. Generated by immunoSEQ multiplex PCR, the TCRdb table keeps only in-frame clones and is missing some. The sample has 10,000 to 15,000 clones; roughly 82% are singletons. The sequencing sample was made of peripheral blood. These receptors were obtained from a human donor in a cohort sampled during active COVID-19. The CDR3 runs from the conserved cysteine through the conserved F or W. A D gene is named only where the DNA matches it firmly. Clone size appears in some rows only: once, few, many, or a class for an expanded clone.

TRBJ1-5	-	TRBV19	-	TGTGCCAGTAGTATATTCATTGGATCGGGAATAGGACAGCCCCAGCATTTT	CASSIFIGSGIGQPQHF
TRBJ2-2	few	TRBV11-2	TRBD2	TGTGCCAGCAACCCAGCGGGGGGCCGGTTTACCGGGGAGCTGTTTTTT	CASNPAGGRFTGELFF
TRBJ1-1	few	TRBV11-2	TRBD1	TGTGCCAGCAGCCGTCAGGGGGCCATCACTGAAGCTTTCTTT	CASSRQGAITEAFF
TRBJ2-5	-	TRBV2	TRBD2	TGTGCCAGCAGTGAAAACAGCGGGGGGGATGAGACCCAGTACTTC	CASSENSGGDETQYF
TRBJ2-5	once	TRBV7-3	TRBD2	TGTGCCAGCAGCCGACCGGTGAGCGGGGGGGAAAAGACCCAGTACTTC	CASSRPVSGGEKTQYF
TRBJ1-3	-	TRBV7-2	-	TGTGCCAGCAGCTTAGGCGGGTCTGGAAACACCATATATTTT	CASSLGGSGNTIYF
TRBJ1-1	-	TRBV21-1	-	TGTGCCAGCCCCCGCTCAGGGGAGGGCACTGAAGCTTTCTTT	CASPRSGEGTEAFF
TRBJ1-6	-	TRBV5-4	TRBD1	TGTGCCAGCCGACAGGGTAATTCACCCCTCCACTTT	CASRQGNSPLHF
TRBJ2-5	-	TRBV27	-	TGTGCCAGCAGTTTATCGGCCGCGGGGTTAGAGACCCAGTACTTC	CASSLSAAGLETQYF
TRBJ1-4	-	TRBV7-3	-	TGTGCCAGCAGTCGGGGGTTGGGTGAAAAACTGTTTTTT	CASSRGLGEKLFF
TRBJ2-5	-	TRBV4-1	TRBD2	TGCGCCAGCAGCCAAGATCCAGCGGGGGTCCAAGAGACCCAGTACTTC	CASSQDPAGVQETQYF
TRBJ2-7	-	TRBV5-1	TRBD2	TGCGCCAGCAGCCCCGAAGCGGGAGTCGGGGAGCAGTACTTC	CASSPEAGVGEQYF
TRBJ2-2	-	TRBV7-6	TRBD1	TGTGCCAGCAGCTCGGGACAGGGAGACACCGGGGAGCTGTTTTTT	CASSSGQGDTGELFF
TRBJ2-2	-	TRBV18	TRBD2	TGTGCCAGCTCACCGAGAGCTAGCGGGGAGGCCGGGGAGCTGTTTTTT	CASSPRASGEAGELFF
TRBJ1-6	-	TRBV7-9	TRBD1	TGTGCCAGCAGCCCTATCACAGGGGTTAACTATAATTCACCCCTCCACTTT	CASSPITGVNYNSPLHF
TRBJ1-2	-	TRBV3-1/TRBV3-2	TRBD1	TGTGCCAGCAGCCAAGCCCCTCTCAGGGGGCCGGGGTATGGCTACACCTTC	CASSQAPLRGPGYGYTF
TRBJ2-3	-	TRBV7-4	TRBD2	TGTGCCAGCATATCGAGCGGGGGCCTACGAAACACAGATACGCAGTATTTT	CASISSGGLRNTDTQYF
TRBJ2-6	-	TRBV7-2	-	TGTGCCAGCAGCTTCAGGGATTCTGGGGCCAACGTCCTGACTTTC	CASSFRDSGANVLTF
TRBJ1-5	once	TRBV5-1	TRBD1	TGCGCCAGCAGCTTAGGGACAGGTTCAATGGATCAGCCCCAGCATTTT	CASSLGTGSMDQPQHF
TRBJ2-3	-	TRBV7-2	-	TGTGCCAGCAGCCCAGTCGGGACAACTAGCACAGATACGCAGTATTTT	CASSPVGTTSTDTQYF
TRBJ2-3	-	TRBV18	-	TGTGCCAGCTCACCACGCAGAAAGATTAGCACAGATACGCAGTATTTT	CASSPRRKISTDTQYF
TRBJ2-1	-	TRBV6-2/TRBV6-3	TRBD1	TGTGCCAGCAGTTACTGGCAGGGGGCGGGCAATGAGCAGTTCTTC	CASSYWQGAGNEQFF
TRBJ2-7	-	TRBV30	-	TGTGCCTTCACCCGACTTACCCCCCACGGCCTAAACTACGAGCAGTACTTC	CAFTRLTPHGLNYEQYF
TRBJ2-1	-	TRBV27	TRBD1	TGTGCCAGCAGTTTATCGGACAGGGGAATTTACAATGAGCAGTTCTTC	CASSLSDRGIYNEQFF
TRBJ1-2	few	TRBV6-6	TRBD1	TGTGCCAGCAGTTCTAGACAGGGGGCTATCTATGGCTACACCTTC	CASSSRQGAIYGYTF
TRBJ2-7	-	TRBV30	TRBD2	TGTGCCTGGACCCCCCGTGGGCGGGGGGCCCCCTACGAGCAGTACTTC	CAWTPRGRGAPYEQYF
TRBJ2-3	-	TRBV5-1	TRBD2	TGCGCCAGCAAAACGGGACTAGCGGGGATCACAGATACGCAGTATTTT	CASKTGLAGITDTQYF
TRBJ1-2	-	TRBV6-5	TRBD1	TGTGCCAGCCACCGGGACAGGGTTTTTGGCTACACCTTC	CASHRDRVFGYTF
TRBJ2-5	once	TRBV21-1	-	TGTGCCAGCAGCAAAAGAACAGCCCCGGATCCGGAGACCCAGTACTTC	CASSKRTAPDPETQYF
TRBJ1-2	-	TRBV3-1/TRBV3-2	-	TGTGCCAGCAGCCAACGGGGGGGCTGGGGCTACACCTTC	CASSQRGGWGYTF
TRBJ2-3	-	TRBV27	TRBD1	TGTGCCAGCAGTCCTAGGACAGGGTGGACAGATACGCAGTATTTT	CASSPRTGWTDTQYF
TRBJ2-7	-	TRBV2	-	TGTGCCAGCAGTGAGCAAGGGGCCGAGCAGTACTTC	CASSEQGAEQYF
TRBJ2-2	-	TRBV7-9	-	TGTGCCAGCAGCTTGACTTCCCCGGGGGAGCTGTTTTTT	CASSLTSPGELFF
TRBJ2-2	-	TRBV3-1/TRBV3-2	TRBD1	TGTGCCAGCAGCCGAGGCAGGGGGCTCGGAACCGGGGAGCTGTTTTTT	CASSRGRGLGTGELFF
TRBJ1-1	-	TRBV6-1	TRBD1	TGTGCCAGCAGTGGCCGGACAGGGGCCCTGAGATTGAACACTGAAGCTTTCTTT	CASSGRTGALRLNTEAFF
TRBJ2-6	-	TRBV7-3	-	TGTGCCAGCAGCTCCTCTAGGTACTCTGGGGCCAACGTCCTGACTTTC	CASSSSRYSGANVLTF
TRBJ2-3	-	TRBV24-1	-	TGTGCCACCAGTGATTTATATAAAGATACGCAGTATTTT	CATSDLYKDTQYF
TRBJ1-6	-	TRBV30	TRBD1	TGTGCCTGGAGGGGGACAGGGTATAATTCACCCCTCCACTTT	CAWRGTGYNSPLHF
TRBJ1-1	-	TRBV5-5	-	TGTGCCAGCAGCTTACTGTTTACCGCTGAAGCTTTCTTT	CASSLLFTAEAFF
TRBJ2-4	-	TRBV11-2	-	TGTGCCAGCAGCCCGGCTCGGAGGGTCTTAAACATTCAGTACTTC	CASSPARRVLNIQYF
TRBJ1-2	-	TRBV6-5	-	TGTGCCAGCAGTTACTCGGAGAGGAGGAGAAACTATGGCTACACCTTC	CASSYSERRRNYGYTF